This T cell receptor (beta chain) was identified in a study of CD8+CD57+ T cells in acquired aplastic anemia. Study as a whole: The DNA of sorted CD4+ and CD8+ cells averaged approximately 3.2 ug.

For sequencing, patients were chosen who had shown expansion of CD8+CD57+ cells by flow cytometry. Receipt of therapy had not occurred in any patient by the time of blood sampling. The CDR3 consists of 18 residues. The germline V gene encodes CDR1 DFQATT and CDR2 SNEGSKA (reference sequence). The V gene end was trimmed by 1 base and the J gene end by 3 bases; junction bases not matched to a gene: 14. Genomic DNA, the template, was used for profiling of the TCR beta VDJ and CDR3. TCRdb re-analysed the reads in MiXCR, keeping a single row per CDR3 protein. Here the sample spans approximately 80,000 distinct CDR3 sequences, just over 70% being singletons.

Source material: sorted CD4+, CD8+, or CD8+CD57+ T cells (not recorded which) from PBMCs. V is TRBV20-1 and J is TRBJ2-7; 11 bases align to TRBD2. This clonotype originated in a human donor with aplastic anemia. The CDR3 DNA is TGCAGTGCTAGAGTGATGACTACGACTAGCGGGGAAAACTACGAGCAGTACTTC. This sequence encodes CSARVMTTTSGENYEQYF.